A selection of T cell receptor beta chains follows, all from one sample in a study of a mutant IDH1 vaccine in newly diagnosed glioma. Sequenced by immunoSEQ multiplex PCR; TCRdb stores in-frame clones only, minus some. Of roughly 28,000 clones in the sample, 89% were seen once. For these TCRs, the target antigens are not known. Here the sequenced sample was PBMCs, taken from a glioma patient whose treatment included an IDH1 peptide vaccine. The receptor source for this set is a man aged 18 to 29 with glioma. The conserved cysteine and the conserved F or W are not part of the CDR3 here. A D gene is named only where the DNA matches it firmly.

d_gene,j_gene,v_gene,len,CDR3aa
TRBD1,TRBJ1-2,TRBV7-9,11,ASTTGTAYGYT
-,TRBJ1-6,TRBV25-1,11,ASGRQYNSPLH
-,TRBJ1-4,TRBV6-6,13,ASSYSSRRGEKLF
-,TRBJ1-1,TRBV5-1,12,ASSFGRMNTEAF
-,TRBJ2-3,TRBV30,11,AWSVGPQNTQY
-,TRBJ2-5,TRBV5-1,14,ASSARGRPSEETQY
-,TRBJ2-2,TRBV6-5,12,ASSYTKSPGELF
-,TRBJ2-6,TRBV6-5,10,ASTTGANVLT
-,TRBJ1-1,TRBV6-1,12,ASSHRRTGTEAF
-,TRBJ2-2,TRBV5-1,12,ASRGSPNTGELF
-,TRBJ2-5,TRBV29-1,10,SVTDQGETQY
TRBD1,TRBJ2-7,TRBV6-1,12,ASSRGTGSYEQY
TRBD2,TRBJ2-7,TRBV30,11,AWTPGGGYEQY
TRBD1,TRBJ1-5,TRBV19,15,ASSIPRTGGWRQPQH
-,TRBJ2-2,TRBV14,12,ASSQDWGTGELF
-,TRBJ2-7,TRBV29-1,11,SAGTSDTYEQY
TRBD1,TRBJ1-2,TRBV4-3,14,ASSQGRQGGGYGYT
TRBD1,TRBJ1-1,TRBV15,14,ATSRNRDRGLTEAF
-,TRBJ2-7,TRBV18,12,ASSPTDRIYEQY
TRBD1,TRBJ1-4,TRBV4-1,11,ASSRDRVEKLF
TRBD1,TRBJ1-5,TRBV6-6,14,ASSSPGTGTNQPQH
-,TRBJ1-6,TRBV7-2,11,ASSFDGYSPLH
-,TRBJ1-1,TRBV25-1,12,ASSGPLLNTEAF
-,TRBJ1-2,TRBV6-5,10,ASSYTDHGYT
-,TRBJ1-1,TRBV4-2,11,ASSQDWGAEAF
-,TRBJ1-2,TRBV6-5,11,ASSPGGGGGYT
-,TRBJ2-2,TRBV9,15,ASSPRTGTLNTGELF
TRBD2,TRBJ2-3,TRBV4-2,15,ASSQDQGAGGPDTQY
TRBD2,TRBJ2-7,TRBV29-1,11,SATGGTTYEQY
TRBD1,TRBJ1-1,TRBV4-1,15,ASSPSGQGIMNTEAF
TRBD1,TRBJ2-7,TRBV29-1,14,SAQPPDHRGSREQY
-,TRBJ1-1,TRBV15,11,ATSAGMNTEAF
TRBD2,TRBJ2-7,TRBV11-3,15,ASSSSDRVLAAYEQY
-,TRBJ2-7,TRBV10-1,11,ASSELLGYEQY
TRBD1,TRBJ1-1,TRBV30,15,AWSAFTGRGPGTEAF
-,TRBJ2-5,TRBV5-1,13,ASSLGVAGQETQY
-,TRBJ1-1,TRBV6-5,11,ASSRTVNTEAF
TRBD2,TRBJ2-4,TRBV7-2,15,ASSRTSGGPAKNIQY
-,TRBJ2-7,TRBV6-5,12,ASSWAESSYEQY
TRBD1,TRBJ1-1,TRBV7-2,12,ASSLNRGYTEAF